This T cell receptor beta chain was captured in a study of vaccination and CD4 T cells after COVID-19. Study-level information: For each participant, vaccination comprised two doses of either the BNT162b2 or the mRNA-1273 vaccine. Stimuli were overlapping spike peptide pools of SARS-CoV-2 and three common cold coronaviruses (HCoV-NL63, HCoV-OC43, HCoV-229E).

Note on this clonotype: No antigen is known for it.

The study sequenced cultured CD4+ T cell DNA using the Oncomine TCR Beta short-read assay. Someone extracted genomic DNA from cultured CD4+ T cells. TCRdb recomputed calls from the PCR reads with MiXCR, one row per CDR3 protein. The data show roughly 15,000 distinct CDR3 sequences, around 48% seen once. Described treatment: roughly ten-day PBMC culture with coronavirus spike peptide pools or control peptides (ViraFEST assay). ViraFEST enlarged antigen-specific T cell populations with peptide pools and afterwards sequenced TCRs. This CDR3 contains 14 residues. Trimming pared 3 bases from V and 5 bases from J, leaving 11 bases between.

The source of this sequence is a human donor who had recovered from COVID-19. The material sequenced was CD4+ T cells from blood, cultured in vitro. The gene calls are TRBV12-3 or TRBV12-4 and TRBJ1-5; tentatively, D is TRBD1 (5 bases). The CDR3 region is CASSFGGTDQPQHF. The CDR3, as DNA: TGTGCCAGCAGTTTTGGCGGGACGGATCAGCCCCAGCATTTT.